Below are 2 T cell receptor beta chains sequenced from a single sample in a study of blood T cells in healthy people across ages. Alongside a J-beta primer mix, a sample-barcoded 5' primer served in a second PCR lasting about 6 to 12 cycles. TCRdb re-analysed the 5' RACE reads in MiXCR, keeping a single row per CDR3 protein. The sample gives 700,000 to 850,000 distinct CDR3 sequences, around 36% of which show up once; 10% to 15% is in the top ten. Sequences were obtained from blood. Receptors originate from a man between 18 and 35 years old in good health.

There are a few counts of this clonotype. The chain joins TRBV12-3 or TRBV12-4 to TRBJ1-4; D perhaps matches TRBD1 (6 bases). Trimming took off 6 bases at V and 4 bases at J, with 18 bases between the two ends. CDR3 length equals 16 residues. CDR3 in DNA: TGTGCCAGCAGAAGTACAGGGACGGGCGTTAATGAAAAACTGTTTTTT. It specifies CASRSTGTGVNEKLFF.

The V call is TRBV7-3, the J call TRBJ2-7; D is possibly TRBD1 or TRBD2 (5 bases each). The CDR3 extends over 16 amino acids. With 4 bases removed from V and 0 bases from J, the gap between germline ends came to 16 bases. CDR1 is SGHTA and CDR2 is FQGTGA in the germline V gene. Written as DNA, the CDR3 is TGTGCCAGCAGCTCCTATCCGGGACGGAACTCCTACGAGCAGTACTTC. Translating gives CASSSYPGRNSYEQYF.